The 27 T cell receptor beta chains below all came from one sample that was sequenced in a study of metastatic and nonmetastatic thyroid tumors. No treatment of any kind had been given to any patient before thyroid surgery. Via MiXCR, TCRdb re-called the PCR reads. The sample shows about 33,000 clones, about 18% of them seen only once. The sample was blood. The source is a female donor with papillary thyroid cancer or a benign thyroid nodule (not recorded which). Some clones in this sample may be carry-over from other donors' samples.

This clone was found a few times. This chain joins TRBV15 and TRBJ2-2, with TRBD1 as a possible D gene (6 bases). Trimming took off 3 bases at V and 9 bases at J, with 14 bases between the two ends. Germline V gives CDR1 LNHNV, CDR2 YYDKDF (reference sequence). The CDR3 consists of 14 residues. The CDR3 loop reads CATSSGTYARELFF. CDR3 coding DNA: TGTGCCACCAGCAGCGGGACATACGCCAGGGAGCTGTTTTTT.

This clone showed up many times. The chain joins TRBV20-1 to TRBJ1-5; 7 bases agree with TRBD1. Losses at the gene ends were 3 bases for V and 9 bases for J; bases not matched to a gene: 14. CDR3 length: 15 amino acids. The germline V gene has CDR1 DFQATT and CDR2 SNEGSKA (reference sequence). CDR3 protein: CSARTAETGSMPQHF. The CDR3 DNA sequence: TGCAGTGCTAGGACGGCCGAGACAGGGAGCATGCCCCAGCATTTT.

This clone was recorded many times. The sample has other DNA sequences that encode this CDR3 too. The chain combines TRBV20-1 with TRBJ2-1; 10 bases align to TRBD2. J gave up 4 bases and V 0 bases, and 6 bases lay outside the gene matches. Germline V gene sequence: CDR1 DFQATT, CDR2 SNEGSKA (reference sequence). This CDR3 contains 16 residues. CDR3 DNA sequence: TGCAGTGCTAGAGATCGCGGACTAGCGGTATACAATGAGCAGTTCTTC. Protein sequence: CSARDRGLAVYNEQFF.

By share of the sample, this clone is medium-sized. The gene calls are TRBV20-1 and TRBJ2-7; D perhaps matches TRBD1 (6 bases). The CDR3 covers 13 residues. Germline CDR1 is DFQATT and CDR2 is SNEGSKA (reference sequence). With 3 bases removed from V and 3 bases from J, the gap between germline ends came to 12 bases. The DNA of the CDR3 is TGCAGTGCTAGCCCAATGACAGGCTACGAGCAGTACTTC. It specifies CSASPMTGYEQYF.

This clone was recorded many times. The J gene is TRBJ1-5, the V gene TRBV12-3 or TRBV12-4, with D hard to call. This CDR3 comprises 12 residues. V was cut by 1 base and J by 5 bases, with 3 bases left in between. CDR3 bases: TGTGCCAGCAGTTTAGGTGATCAGCCCCAGCATTTT. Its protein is CASSLGDQPQHF.

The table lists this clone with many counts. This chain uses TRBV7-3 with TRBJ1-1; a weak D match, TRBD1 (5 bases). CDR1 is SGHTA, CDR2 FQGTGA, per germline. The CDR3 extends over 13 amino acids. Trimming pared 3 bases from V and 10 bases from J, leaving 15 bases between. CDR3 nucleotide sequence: TGTGCCAGCAGCTTCATCGGGGGGGGTTCAGCTTTCTTT. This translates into CASSFIGGGSAFF.

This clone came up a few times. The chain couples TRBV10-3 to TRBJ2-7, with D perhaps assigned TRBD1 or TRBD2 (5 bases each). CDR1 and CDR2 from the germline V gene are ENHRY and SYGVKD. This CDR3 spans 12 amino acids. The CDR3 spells CRIGAGTNEQYF. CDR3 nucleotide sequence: TGTCGTATTGGGGCAGGGACGAACGAGCAGTACTTC.

The CDR3 reads CASTNYLTATQYF. The CDR3 DNA sequence: TGTGCCAGCACAAACTACCTCACTGCTACGCAGTATTTT. The chain recombines TRBV6-2 or TRBV6-3 with TRBJ2-3, with D hard to call. There are 13 residues in the CDR3. The V end lost 7 bases, the J end lost 8 bases, and 16 bases lay between the germline ends. Germline loops: CDR1 MNHEY, CDR2 SVGEGT.

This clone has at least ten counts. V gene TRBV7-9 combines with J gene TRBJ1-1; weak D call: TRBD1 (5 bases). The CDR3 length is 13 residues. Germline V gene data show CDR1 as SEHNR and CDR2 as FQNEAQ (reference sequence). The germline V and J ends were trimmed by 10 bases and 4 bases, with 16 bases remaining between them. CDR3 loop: CANQQEEITEAFF. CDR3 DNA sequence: TGTGCCAACCAACAGGAAGAGATCACTGAAGCTTTCTTT.

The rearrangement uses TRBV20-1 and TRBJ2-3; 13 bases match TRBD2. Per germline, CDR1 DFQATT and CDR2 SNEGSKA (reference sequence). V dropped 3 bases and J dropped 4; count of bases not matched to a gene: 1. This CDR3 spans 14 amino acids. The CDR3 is CSARGLAGSDTQYF. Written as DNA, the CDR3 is TGCAGTGCTAGGGGACTAGCGGGATCAGATACGCAGTATTTT.

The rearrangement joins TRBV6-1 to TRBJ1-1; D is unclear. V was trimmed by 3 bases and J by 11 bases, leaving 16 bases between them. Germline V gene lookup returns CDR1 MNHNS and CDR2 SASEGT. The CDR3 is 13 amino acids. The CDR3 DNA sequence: TGTGCCAGCAGTGATAATTCAGTCTTTGAGGCTTTCTTT. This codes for CASSDNSVFEAFF.

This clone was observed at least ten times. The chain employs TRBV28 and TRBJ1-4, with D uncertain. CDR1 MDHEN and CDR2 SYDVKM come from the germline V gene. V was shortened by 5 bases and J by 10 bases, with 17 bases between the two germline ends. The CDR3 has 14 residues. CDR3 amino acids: CASSRTGGNIKLFF. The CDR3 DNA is TGTGCCAGCAGTAGAACGGGCGGAAATATAAAACTGTTTTTT.

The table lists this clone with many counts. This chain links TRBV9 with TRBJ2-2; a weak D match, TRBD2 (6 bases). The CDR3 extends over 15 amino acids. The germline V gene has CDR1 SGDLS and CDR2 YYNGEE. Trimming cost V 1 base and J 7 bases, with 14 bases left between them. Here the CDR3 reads CASSVTGDRGGELFF. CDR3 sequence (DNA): TGTGCCAGCAGCGTAACGGGGGATAGAGGCGGGGAGCTGTTTTTT.

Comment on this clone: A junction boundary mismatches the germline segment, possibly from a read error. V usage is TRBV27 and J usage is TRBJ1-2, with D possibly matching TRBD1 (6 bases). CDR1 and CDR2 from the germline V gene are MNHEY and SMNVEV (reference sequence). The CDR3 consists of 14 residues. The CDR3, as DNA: TGTGTCAGCATACTCCAACAGGGTACCTATGGCTACACCTTC. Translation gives CVSILQQGTYGYTF.

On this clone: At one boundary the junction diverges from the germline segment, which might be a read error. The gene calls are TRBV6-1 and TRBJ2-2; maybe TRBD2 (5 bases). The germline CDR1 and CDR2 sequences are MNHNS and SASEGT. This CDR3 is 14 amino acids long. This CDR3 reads CASSDRVASGELFF. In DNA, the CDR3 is TGTGCCAGCAGTGACCGGGTCGCGTCCGGGGAGCTTTTTTTT.

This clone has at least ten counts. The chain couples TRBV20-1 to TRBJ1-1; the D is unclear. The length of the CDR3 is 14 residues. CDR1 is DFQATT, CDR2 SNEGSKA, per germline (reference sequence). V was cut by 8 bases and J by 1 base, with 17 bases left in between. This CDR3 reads CSPPKDVENTEAFF. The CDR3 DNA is TGCAGTCCACCCAAGGACGTCGAGAACACTGAAGCTTTCTTT.

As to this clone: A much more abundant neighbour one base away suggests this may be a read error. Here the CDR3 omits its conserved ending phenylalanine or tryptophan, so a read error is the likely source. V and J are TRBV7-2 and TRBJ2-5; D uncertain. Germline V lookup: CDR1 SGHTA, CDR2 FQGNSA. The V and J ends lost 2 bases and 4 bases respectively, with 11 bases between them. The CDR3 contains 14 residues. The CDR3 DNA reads TGTGCCAGCAGCTTAAAGACCGTAGGAGAGACCCAGTACTCC. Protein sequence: CASSLKTVGETQYS.

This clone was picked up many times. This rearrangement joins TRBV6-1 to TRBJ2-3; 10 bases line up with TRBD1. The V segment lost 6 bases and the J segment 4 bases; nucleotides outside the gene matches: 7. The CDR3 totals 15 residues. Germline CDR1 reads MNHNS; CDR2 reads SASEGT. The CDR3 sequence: CASRTGTGEPDTQYF. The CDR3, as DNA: TGTGCCAGCAGAACCGGGACAGGGGAACCAGATACGCAGTATTTT.

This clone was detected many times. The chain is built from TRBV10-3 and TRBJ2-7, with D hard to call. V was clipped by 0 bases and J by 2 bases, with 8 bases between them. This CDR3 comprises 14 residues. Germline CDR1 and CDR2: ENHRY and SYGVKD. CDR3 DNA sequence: TGTGCCATCAGTGAGTCCTTTGGGGCCTACGAGCAGTACTTC. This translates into CAISESFGAYEQYF.

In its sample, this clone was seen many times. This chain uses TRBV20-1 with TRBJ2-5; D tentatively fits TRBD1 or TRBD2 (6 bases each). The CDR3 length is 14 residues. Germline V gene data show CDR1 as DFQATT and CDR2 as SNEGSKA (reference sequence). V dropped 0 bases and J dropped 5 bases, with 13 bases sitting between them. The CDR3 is CSARDHGGGETQYF. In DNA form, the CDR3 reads TGCAGTGCTAGAGATCACGGGGGCGGGGAGACCCAGTACTTC.

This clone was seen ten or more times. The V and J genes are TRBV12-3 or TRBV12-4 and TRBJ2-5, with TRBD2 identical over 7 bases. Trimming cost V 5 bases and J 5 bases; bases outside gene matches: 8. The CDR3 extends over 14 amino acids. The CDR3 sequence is CASSPGPGGETQYF. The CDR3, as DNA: TGTGCCAGCAGTCCCGGCCCCGGGGGGGAGACCCAGTACTTC.

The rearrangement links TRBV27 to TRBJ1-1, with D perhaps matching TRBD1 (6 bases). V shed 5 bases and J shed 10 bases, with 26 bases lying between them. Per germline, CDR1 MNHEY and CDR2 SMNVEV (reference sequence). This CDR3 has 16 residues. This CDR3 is CASSPPAMGTWLGAFF. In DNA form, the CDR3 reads TGTGCCAGCAGTCCTCCGGCTATGGGGACATGGCTGGGAGCTTTCTTT.

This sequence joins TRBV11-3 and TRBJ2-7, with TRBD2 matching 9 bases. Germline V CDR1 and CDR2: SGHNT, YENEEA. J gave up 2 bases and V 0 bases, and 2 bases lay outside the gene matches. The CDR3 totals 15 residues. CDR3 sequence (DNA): TGTGCCAGCAGCTTAGATCGGACTAGCGCCTACGAGCAGTACTTC. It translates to CASSLDRTSAYEQYF.

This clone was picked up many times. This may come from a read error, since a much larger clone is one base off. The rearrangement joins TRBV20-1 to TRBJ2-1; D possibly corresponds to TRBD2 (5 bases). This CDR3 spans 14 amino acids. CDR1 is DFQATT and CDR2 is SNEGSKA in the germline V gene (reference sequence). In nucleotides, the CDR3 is TGCAGTGCTCAAAGCTGGAGGAACTACAATGAGCAGCTCTTC. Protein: CSAQSWRNYNEQLF.

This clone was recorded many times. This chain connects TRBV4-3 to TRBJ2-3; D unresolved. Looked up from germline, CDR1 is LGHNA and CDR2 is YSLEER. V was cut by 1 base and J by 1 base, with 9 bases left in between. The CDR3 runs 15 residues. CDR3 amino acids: CASSQADGRTDTQYF. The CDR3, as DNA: TGCGCCAGCAGCCAAGCGGACGGTCGCACAGATACGCAGTATTTT.

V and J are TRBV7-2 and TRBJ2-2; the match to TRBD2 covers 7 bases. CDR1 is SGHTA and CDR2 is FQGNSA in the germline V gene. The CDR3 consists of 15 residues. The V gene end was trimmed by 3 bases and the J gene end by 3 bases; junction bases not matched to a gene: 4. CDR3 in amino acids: CASSLGREYTGELFF. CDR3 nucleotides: TGTGCCAGCAGCTTGGGGCGGGAGTACACCGGGGAGCTGTTTTTT.

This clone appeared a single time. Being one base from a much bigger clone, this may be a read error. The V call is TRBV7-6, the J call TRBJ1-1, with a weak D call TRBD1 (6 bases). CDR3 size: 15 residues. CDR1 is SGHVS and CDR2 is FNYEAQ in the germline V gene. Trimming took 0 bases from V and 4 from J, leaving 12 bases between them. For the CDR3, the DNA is TGTGCCAGCAGCTTAGCGATTGGGGGGCCCACTGAAGCTTTCTTT. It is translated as CASSLAIGGPTEAFF.